This entry lists 11 T cell receptor beta chains sequenced from one sample in a study of CD8 T cells in Susac syndrome. A quantity of roughly 0.5 to 1 ug RNA underwent reverse transcription using random hexamers. One entry per CDR3 protein results from TCRdb running MiXCR on the immunoSEQ multiplex PCR reads. The sample carries around 220,000 distinct CDR3 sequences, around 90% recorded once. The material sequenced was CD8+ T cells from PBMCs. The receptors here all came from a human donor with multiple sclerosis.

This rearrangement joins TRBV27 to TRBJ2-7, with unresolved D. There are 16 residues in the CDR3. CDR1 and CDR2 (germline): MNHEY, SMNVEV (reference sequence). Trimming left V 1 base short and J 0 bases short, with 13 bases between. The chain's CDR3 is CASSLYPGPSSYEQYF. CDR3 nucleotides: TGTGCCAGCAGTTTATACCCCGGACCTAGCTCCTACGAGCAGTACTTC.

This clonotype appeared once. V usage is TRBV7-6 and J usage is TRBJ2-1, with 8 bases matching TRBD2. Germline-derived CDR1 and CDR2 are SGHVS and FNYEAQ. The CDR3 contains 18 residues. The V gene end was trimmed by 1 base and the J gene end by 6 bases; junction bases not matched to a gene: 14. CDR3: CASSLVYLAGHSANEQFF. CDR3 nucleotides: TGTGCCAGCAGCTTAGTTTATTTAGCGGGACACTCGGCCAATGAGCAGTTCTTC.

The CDR3, as DNA: TGTGCCAGCAGAGACAGGAACACCTACGAGCAGTACTTC. Its translation is CASRDRNTYEQYF. The genes are TRBV5-4 and TRBJ2-7; D might be TRBD1 (6 bases). The germline CDR1 and CDR2 sequences are SGHNT and YYREEE (reference sequence). This CDR3 region has 13 residues. V was clipped by 5 bases and J by 2 bases, with 11 bases between them.

The chain combines TRBV5-6 with TRBJ2-7; no clear D gene. Germline V gives CDR1 SGHDT, CDR2 YYEEEE. This CDR3 region has 14 residues. V shed 6 bases and J shed 0 bases, with 13 bases lying between them. CDR3 protein: CASTRSGDSYEQYF. The CDR3 nucleotides are TGTGCCAGCACCAGAAGTGGGGACTCCTACGAGCAGTACTTC.

On this clonotype itself: This is likely a read error, given that the CDR3 carries no conserved phenylalanine or tryptophan at its end. The chain couples TRBV7-8 to TRBJ2-2; D is possibly TRBD2 (7 bases). Germline CDR1 reads SGHVS; CDR2 reads FQNEAQ. The CDR3 has 17 amino acids. The V and J ends lost 1 base and 4 bases respectively, with 16 bases between them. The CDR3: CASSLVGGAPLTGELFL. For the CDR3, the DNA is TGTGCCAGCAGCTTAGTAGGGGGGGCTCCACTCACCGGGGAGCTGTTTCTT.

V usage is TRBV19 and J usage is TRBJ1-6; no firm D call. CDR1 is LNHDA, CDR2 SQIVND, per germline (reference sequence). CDR3 length: 13 amino acids. Trimming shortened V by 8 bases and J by 8 bases, and 13 bases separated the two germline ends. This chain's CDR3 is CASAGQAYSPLHF. The CDR3 DNA sequence: TGTGCCAGTGCCGGCCAAGCCTATTCACCCCTCCACTTT.

The rearrangement uses TRBV5-6 and TRBJ2-7; 8 bases line up with TRBD2. The CDR3 totals 13 residues. The germline gives CDR1 SGHDT, CDR2 YYEEEE. The J segment lost 6 bases and the V segment lost 4 bases, leaving 6 bases of the junction unmatched. CDR3 residues: CASSHGGGSEQYF. Here the CDR3 DNA reads TGTGCCAGCAGCCACGGGGGGGGGAGCGAGCAGTACTTC.

In this sample, this clonotype turned up once. The chain couples TRBV19 to TRBJ2-5; 7 positions agree with TRBD2. The V gene end was trimmed by 6 bases and the J gene end by 3 bases; junction bases not matched to a gene: 13. The CDR3 contains 16 residues. In germline, CDR1 is LNHDA, CDR2 SQIVND (reference sequence). In DNA form, the CDR3 reads TGTGCCAGTAGACCCTCGGGGAGGGTAGCGGAAGAGACCCAGTACTTC. It is translated as CASRPSGRVAEETQYF.

This chain joins TRBV5-1 and TRBJ2-7; no reliable D call. Germline CDR1 and CDR2: SGHRS and YFSETQ. Trimming took 0 bases from V and 3 from J, leaving 10 bases between them. The CDR3 has 14 residues. The CDR3: CASSLVAANYEQYF. The CDR3 DNA is TGCGCCAGCAGCTTGGTCGCGGCTAACTACGAGCAGTACTTC.

This clonotype appeared once. The chain carries TRBV12-3 or TRBV12-4 and TRBJ1-1; TRBD1 aligns across 8 bases. Trimming removed 2 bases from V and 7 bases from J; junction bases left unmatched: 9. This CDR3 region has 15 residues. CDR3 in DNA: TGTGCCAGCAGTTTAAGGACAGGGCCCTTCGATGAAGCTTTCTTT. Translation: CASSLRTGPFDEAFF.

The rearrangement links TRBV6-1 to TRBJ2-7, with D maybe TRBD1 (6 bases). Per germline, CDR1 MNHNS and CDR2 SASEGT. V lost 4 bases and J lost 3, with 13 bases in between. The length of the CDR3 is 14 residues. The CDR3 here is CASSVGQIIYEQYF. The CDR3 bases are TGTGCCAGCAGTGTCGGACAGATTATCTACGAGCAGTACTTC.